The TCR beta chain described here comes from a study of T cell responses to AZD1222 COVID-19 vaccine. Per the germline V gene, CDR1 is SGHNT and CDR2 is YYREEE (reference sequence). This CDR3 is 15 amino acids long. With 0 bases removed from V and 1 base from J, the gap between germline ends came to 10 bases. Only in-frame clones appear in the TCRdb table, and some are missing; sequencing was by immunoSEQ multiplex PCR. In the table there are about 96,000 clones, roughly nine tenths of which are singletons. This clone is a singleton in its sample. The sequencing here drew on peripheral blood, taken on day 0 of AZD1222 vaccination. This TCR was recovered from an adult in good health. The V call is TRBV5-4, the J call TRBJ1-1; TRBD1 might be the D (6 bases). The CDR3 DNA sequence: TGTGCCAGCAGCTTGGCGGGAGGGGGGAACACTGAAGCTTTCTTT. Translating gives CASSLAGGGNTEAFF.